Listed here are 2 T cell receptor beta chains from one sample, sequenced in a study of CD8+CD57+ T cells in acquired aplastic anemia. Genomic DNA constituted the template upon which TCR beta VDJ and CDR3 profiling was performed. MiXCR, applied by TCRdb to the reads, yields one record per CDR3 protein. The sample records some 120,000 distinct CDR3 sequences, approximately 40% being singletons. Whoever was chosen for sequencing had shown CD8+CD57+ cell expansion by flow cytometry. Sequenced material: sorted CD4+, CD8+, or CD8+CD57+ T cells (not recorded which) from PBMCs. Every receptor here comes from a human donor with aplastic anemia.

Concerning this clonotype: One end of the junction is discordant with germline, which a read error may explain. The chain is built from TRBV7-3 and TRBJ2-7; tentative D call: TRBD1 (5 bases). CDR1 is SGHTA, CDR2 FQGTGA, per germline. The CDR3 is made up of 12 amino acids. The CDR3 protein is CASSLGAYQQYF. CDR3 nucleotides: TGTGCCAGCAGCTTAGGGGCCTACCAGCAGTACTTC.

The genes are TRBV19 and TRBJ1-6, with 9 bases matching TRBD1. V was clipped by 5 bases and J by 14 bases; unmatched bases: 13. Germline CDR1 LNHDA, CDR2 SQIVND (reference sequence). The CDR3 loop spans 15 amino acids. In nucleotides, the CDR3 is TGTGCCAGTAGTTTGCTTGGTACAGGGGGCGCATCCCTCCACTTT. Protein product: CASSLLGTGGASLHF. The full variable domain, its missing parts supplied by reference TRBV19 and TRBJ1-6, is DGGITQSPKYLFRKEGQNVTLSCEQNLNHDAMYWYRQDPGQGLRLIYYSQIVNDFQKGDIAEGYSVSREKKESFPLTVTSAQKNPTAFYLCASSLLGTGGASLHFGNGTRLTVT.